This TCR beta chain comes out of a study of early T cells in non-severe SARS-CoV-2 infection. Study overall: Unsorted whole blood bulk RNA was sequenced, with unpaired chains.

Unique molecular identifiers (one per individual cDNA molecule) were attached. TCRdb analysed the 5' RACE reads with MiXCR anew, one entry per CDR3 protein. The data show about 26,000 distinct CDR3 sequences, approximately 4.1% seen once. This clonotype was observed at least ten times. The antigen is not known. Overall study findings and caveats: VDJdb matches were skewed toward anti-spike CD8 T cell responses.

The CDR3 is 17 residues long. Germline assignment: CDR1 SGDLS and CDR2 YYNGEE. The V gene end was trimmed by 0 bases and the J gene end by 1 base; junction bases not matched to a gene: 2. Sequenced: whole blood. This clonotype originated in an adult who was a healthcare worker with PCR-confirmed SARS-CoV-2 infection or an uninfected control (not recorded which). The chain combines TRBV9 with TRBJ2-2; TRBD2 agrees at 11 bases. The CDR3 protein is CASSVAGLAGNTGELFF. CDR3 sequence (DNA): TGTGCCAGCAGCGTAGCCGGACTAGCGGGGAACACCGGGGAGCTGTTTTTT.